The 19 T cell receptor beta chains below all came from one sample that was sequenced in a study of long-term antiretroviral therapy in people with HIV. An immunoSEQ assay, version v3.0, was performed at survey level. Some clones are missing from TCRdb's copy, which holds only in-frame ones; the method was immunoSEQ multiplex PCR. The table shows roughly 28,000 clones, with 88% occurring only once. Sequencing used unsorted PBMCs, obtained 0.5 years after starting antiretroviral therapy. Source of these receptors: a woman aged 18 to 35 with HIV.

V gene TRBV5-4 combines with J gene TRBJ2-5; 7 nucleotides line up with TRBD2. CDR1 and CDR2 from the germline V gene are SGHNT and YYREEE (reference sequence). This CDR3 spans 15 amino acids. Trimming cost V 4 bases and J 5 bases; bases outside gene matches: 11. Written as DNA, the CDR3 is TGTGCCAGCAGCGGGAACTACGCAGCGGGGGAGACCCAGTACTTC. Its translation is CASSGNYAAGETQYF. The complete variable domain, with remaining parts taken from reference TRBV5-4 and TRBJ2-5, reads ETGVTQSPTHLIKTRGQQVTLRCSSQSGHNTVSWYQQALGQGPQFIFQYYREEENGRGNFPPRFSGLQFPNYSSELNVNALELDDSALYLCASSGNYAAGETQYFGPGTRLLVL.

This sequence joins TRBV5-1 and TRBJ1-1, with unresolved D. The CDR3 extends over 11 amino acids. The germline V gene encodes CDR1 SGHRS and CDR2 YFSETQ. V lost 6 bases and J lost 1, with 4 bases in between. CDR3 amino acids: CASMGNTEAFF. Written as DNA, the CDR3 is TGCGCCAGCATGGGGAACACTGAAGCTTTCTTT. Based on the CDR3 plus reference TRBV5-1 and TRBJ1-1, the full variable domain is KAGVTQTPRYLIKTRGQQVTLSCSPISGHRSVSWYQQTPGQGLQFLFEYFSETQRNKGNFPGRFSGRQFSNSRSEMNVSTLELGDSALYLCASMGNTEAFFGQGTRLTVV.

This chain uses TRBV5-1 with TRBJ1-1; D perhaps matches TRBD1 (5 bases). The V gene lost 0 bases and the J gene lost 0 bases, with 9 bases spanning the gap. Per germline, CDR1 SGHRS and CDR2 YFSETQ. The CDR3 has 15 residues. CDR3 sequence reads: CASSLVSGLNTEAFF. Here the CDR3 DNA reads TGCGCCAGCAGCTTGGTTTCGGGGCTGAACACTGAAGCTTTCTTT.

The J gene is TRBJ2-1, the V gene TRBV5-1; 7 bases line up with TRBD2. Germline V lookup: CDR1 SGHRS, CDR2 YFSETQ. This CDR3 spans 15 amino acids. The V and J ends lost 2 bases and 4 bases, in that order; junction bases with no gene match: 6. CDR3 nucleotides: TGCGCCAGCAGCTTCCTAGCGGACTCTTACAATGAGCAGTTCTTC. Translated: CASSFLADSYNEQFF.

The DNA of the CDR3 is TGTGCCAGCAGTACTAGCGGGAGCACCGGGGAGCTGTTTTTT. This gives the protein CASSTSGSTGELFF. The chain recombines TRBV6-1 with TRBJ2-2; 11 bases are shared with TRBD2. Unmatched junction bases numbered 0, after V lost 5 bases and J lost 4 bases. The germline gives CDR1 MNHNS, CDR2 SASEGT. The CDR3 consists of 14 residues.

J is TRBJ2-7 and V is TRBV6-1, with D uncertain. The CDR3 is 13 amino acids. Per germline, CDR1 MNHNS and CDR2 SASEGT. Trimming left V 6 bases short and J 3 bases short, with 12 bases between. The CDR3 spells CASREFMFYEQYF. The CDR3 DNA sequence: TGTGCCAGCAGAGAATTTATGTTCTACGAGCAGTACTTC.

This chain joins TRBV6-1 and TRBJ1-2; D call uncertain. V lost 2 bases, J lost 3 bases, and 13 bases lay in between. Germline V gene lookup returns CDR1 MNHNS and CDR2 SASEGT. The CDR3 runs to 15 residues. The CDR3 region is CASSEFVRMDYGYTF. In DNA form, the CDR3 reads TGTGCCAGCAGTGAATTCGTTCGTATGGACTATGGCTACACCTTC.

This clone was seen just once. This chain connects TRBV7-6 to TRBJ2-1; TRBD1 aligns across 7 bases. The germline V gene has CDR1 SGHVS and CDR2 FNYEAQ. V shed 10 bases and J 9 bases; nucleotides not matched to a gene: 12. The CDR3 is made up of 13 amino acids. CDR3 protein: CATSGTEKGEQFF. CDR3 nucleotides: TGTGCCACCTCCGGGACAGAAAAGGGTGAGCAGTTCTTC.

The CDR3 reads CATSNFVQGSGELFF. In nucleotides, the CDR3 is TGTGCCACCTCAAACTTCGTACAGGGTAGCGGGGAGCTGTTTTTT. The rearrangement uses TRBV6-5 and TRBJ2-2; possible D gene TRBD1, 6 bases. With 10 bases removed from V and 7 bases from J, the gap between germline ends came to 22 bases. The germline gives CDR1 MNHEY, CDR2 SVGAGI. This CDR3 region has 15 residues.

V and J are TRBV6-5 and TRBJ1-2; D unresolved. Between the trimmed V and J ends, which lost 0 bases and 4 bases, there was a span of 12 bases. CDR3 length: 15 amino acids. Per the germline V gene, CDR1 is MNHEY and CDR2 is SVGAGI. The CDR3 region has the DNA TGTGCCAGCAGTTACTCGCCAGGTTCTAGCTATGGCTACACCTTC. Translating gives CASSYSPGSSYGYTF.

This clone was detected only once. CDR3 nucleotide sequence: TGTGCCAGCAGCCGGAGGCTAGCGGGAGGTTCCAATGAGCAGTTCTTC. Amino acid sequence: CASSRRLAGGSNEQFF. This chain uses TRBV11-3 with TRBJ2-1; 11 nucleotides align to TRBD2. The CDR3 contains 16 residues. Germline V gene sequence: CDR1 SGHNT, CDR2 YENEEA. The V and J ends lost 5 bases and 6 bases, in that order; junction bases with no gene match: 9.

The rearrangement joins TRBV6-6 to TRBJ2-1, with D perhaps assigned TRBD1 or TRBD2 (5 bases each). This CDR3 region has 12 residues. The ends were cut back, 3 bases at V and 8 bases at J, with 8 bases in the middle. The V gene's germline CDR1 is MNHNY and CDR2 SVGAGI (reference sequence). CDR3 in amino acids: CASSYGGYEQFF. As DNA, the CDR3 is TGTGCCAGCAGTTATGGGGGATATGAGCAGTTCTTC.

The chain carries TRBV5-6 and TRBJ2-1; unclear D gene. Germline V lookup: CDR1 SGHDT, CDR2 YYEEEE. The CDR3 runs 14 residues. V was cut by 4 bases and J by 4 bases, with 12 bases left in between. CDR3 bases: TGTGCCAGCAGCCCCGAGGAGAGGTACAATGAGCAGTTCTTC. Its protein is CASSPEERYNEQFF.

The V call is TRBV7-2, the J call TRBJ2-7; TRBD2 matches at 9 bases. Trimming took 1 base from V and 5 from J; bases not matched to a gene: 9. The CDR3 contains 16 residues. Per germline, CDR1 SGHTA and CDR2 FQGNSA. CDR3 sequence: CASSLVPGSGSHEQYF. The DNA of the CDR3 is TGTGCCAGCAGCTTAGTTCCCGGTAGCGGGAGCCACGAGCAGTACTTC.

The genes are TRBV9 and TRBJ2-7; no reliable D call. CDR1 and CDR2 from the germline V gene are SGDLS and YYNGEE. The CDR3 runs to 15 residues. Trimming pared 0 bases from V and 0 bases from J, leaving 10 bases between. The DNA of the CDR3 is TGTGCCAGCAGCGTAGAAGGGTCACCCTCCTACGAGCAGTACTTC. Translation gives CASSVEGSPSYEQYF.

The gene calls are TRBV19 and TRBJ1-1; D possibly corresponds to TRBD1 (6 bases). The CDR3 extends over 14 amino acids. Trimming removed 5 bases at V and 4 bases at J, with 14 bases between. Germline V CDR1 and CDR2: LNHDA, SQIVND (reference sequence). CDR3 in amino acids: CASSSQVGATEAFF. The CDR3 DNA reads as TGTGCCAGTAGTTCACAGGTGGGGGCCACTGAAGCTTTCTTT.

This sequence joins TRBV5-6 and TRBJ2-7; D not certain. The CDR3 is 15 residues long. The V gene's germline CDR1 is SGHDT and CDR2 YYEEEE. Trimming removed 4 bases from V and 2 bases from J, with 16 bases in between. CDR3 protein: CASSPVGLLTYEQYF. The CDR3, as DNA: TGTGCCAGCAGCCCAGTAGGCCTATTAACCTACGAGCAGTACTTC.

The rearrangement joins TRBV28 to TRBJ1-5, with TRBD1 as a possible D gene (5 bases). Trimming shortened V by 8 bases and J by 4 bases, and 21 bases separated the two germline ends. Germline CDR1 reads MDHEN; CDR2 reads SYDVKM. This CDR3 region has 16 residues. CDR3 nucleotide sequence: TGTGCCAGCTCGACAAAATCGGGACGAATTAATCAGCCCCAGCATTTT. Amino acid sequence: CASSTKSGRINQPQHF.

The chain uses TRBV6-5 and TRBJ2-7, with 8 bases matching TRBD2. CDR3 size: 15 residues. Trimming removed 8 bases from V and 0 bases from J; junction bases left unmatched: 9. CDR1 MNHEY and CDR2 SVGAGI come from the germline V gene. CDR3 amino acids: CASGPSGGYSYEQYF. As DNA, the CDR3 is TGTGCCAGCGGGCCCAGCGGGGGCTACTCCTACGAGCAGTACTTC.